These 11 T cell receptor beta chains were all obtained from the same sample, sequenced in a study of radiotherapy plus CTLA-4 blockade in lung cancer. Assay: immunoSEQ multiplex PCR; the TCRdb copy retains only in-frame clones and omits some. The sample contains just over 60,000 clones, around 77% of which appear only once. The source was peripheral blood, collected from a patient treated with radiotherapy plus ipilimumab. The receptors were sampled from a human donor with non-small cell lung cancer who had a complete response to radiotherapy plus ipilimumab.

The chain has TRBV13 and TRBJ2-3; D not certain. The CDR3 contains 15 residues. Between the trimmed V and J ends, which lost 2 bases and 0 bases, there was a span of 9 bases. Germline CDR1 and CDR2: PRHDT and FYEKMQ (reference sequence). CDR3 bases: TGTGCCAGCAGCTTATACTTTTCGAGCACAGATACGCAGTATTTT. Translation gives CASSLYFSSTDTQYF.

The J gene is TRBJ2-3, the V gene TRBV13; 14 bases align to TRBD2. The CDR3 has 14 residues. The germline CDR1 and CDR2 sequences are PRHDT and FYEKMQ (reference sequence). V lost 3 bases to trimming and J lost 10 bases; unmatched junction nucleotides: 3. The CDR3, as DNA: TGTGCCAGCAGCTTCAGACTAGCGGGAGGGTCGCAGTATTTT. It codes for CASSFRLAGGSQYF.

This chain links TRBV19 with TRBJ1-4; 7 nucleotides align to TRBD1. Trimming cost V 5 bases and J 2 bases; bases outside gene matches: 8. The CDR3 runs to 16 residues. Germline lookup yields CDR1 LNHDA and CDR2 SQIVND (reference sequence). In nucleotides, the CDR3 is TGTGCCAGTAGTGGACCAGGGGGGGACACTAATGAAAAACTGTTTTTT. It translates to CASSGPGGDTNEKLFF.

The chain joins TRBV2 to TRBJ1-1, with 7 bases that match TRBD1. The ends lost 6 bases at V and 1 base at J; junction bases unmatched: 14. The germline gives CDR1 SNHLY, CDR2 FYNNEI. The CDR3 totals 17 residues. As DNA, the CDR3 is TGTGCCAGCAGCACCAGACAGGGTAAGGAGGCGAACACTGAAGCTTTCTTT. Encoded protein: CASSTRQGKEANTEAFF.

The chain couples TRBV19 to TRBJ2-1; D possibly corresponds to TRBD2 (5 bases). Germline lookup yields CDR1 LNHDA and CDR2 SQIVND (reference sequence). The CDR3 loop spans 16 amino acids. With 5 bases removed from V and 5 bases from J, the gap between germline ends came to 19 bases. In DNA form, the CDR3 reads TGTGCCAGTAGTCCCTCGGGGTATGGAGTAAACAATGAGCAGTTCTTC. Translating gives CASSPSGYGVNNEQFF. The full variable domain, in which reference TRBV19 and TRBJ2-1 provide the parts outside the CDR3, is DGGITQSPKYLFRKEGQNVTLSCEQNLNHDAMYWYRQDPGQGLRLIYYSQIVNDFQKGDIAEGYSVSREKKESFPLTVTSAQKNPTAFYLCASSPSGYGVNNEQFFGPGTRLTVL.

V and J are TRBV29-1 and TRBJ2-2; a possible D gene is TRBD1 (6 bases). Looked up from germline, CDR1 is SQVTM and CDR2 is ANQGSEA. V dropped 3 bases and J dropped 1 base, with 6 bases sitting between them. This CDR3 is built from 13 residues. The CDR3 loop is CSVDRGNTGELFF. DNA for the CDR3: TGCAGCGTTGACAGGGGGAACACCGGGGAGCTGTTTTTT.

This clone was detected once. The V call is TRBV19, the J call TRBJ2-5; 9 bases are a match to TRBD1. Germline values: CDR1 LNHDA, CDR2 SQIVND (reference sequence). Germline trimming cut 5 bases from V and 4 bases from J; bases unmatched to any gene: 2. The CDR3 has 13 residues. Here the CDR3 reads CASSVQGAETQYF. CDR3 in DNA: TGTGCCAGTAGTGTACAGGGGGCAGAGACCCAGTACTTC.

The J gene is TRBJ1-6, the V gene TRBV4-1; weak D call: TRBD1 (6 bases). The germline CDR1 and CDR2 sequences are MGHRA and YSYEKL. Trimming took off 1 base at V and 10 bases at J, with 17 bases between the two ends. The CDR3 spans 16 residues. CDR3 coding DNA: TGCGCCAGCAGCCAAGGACAGGAGGGCTTCGGGTCACCCCTCCACTTT. This sequence encodes CASSQGQEGFGSPLHF.

This clone was recorded only once. A much larger clone lies a single base off, so this may be a read error. This chain uses TRBV7-2 with TRBJ2-7; D perhaps matches TRBD1 (5 bases). V was pared by 2 bases and J by 3 bases, with 5 bases between. The CDR3 is 12 amino acids. CDR1 and CDR2 (germline): SGHTA, FQGNSA. The chain's CDR3 is CASSLQGYEQYF. Written as DNA, the CDR3 is TGTGCCAGCAGCTTACAGGGCTACGAGCAGTACTTC.

V and J are TRBV6-6 and TRBJ2-7, with unresolved D. V gave up 6 bases and J gave up 3 bases, with 18 bases separating them. Germline CDR1 is MNHNY and CDR2 is SVGAGI (reference sequence). The CDR3 covers 15 residues. CDR3 residues: CASSPISQIGYEQYV. The CDR3, as DNA: TGTGCCAGCAGCCCGATCAGTCAGATAGGCTACGAGCAGTACGTC.

J is TRBJ2-3 and V is TRBV27; unclear D gene. This CDR3 is 14 amino acids long. Looked up from germline, CDR1 is MNHEY and CDR2 is SMNVEV (reference sequence). Trimming stripped 0 bases from V and 4 bases from J, with 8 bases between. Here the CDR3 reads CASSLSRGPDTQYF. The CDR3 nucleotides read TGTGCCAGCAGTTTATCGCGCGGTCCAGATACGCAGTATTTT.